The sample holds a few counts of the clone carrying this TCR beta chain. What it binds is unknown. The data were obtained in a study of T-cell memory formation after mild COVID-19. Across the whole study: Each donor largely had its own TCR clusters. Study findings and constraints: Clones that shrank (day 15 to 85) were balanced CD4/CD8, whereas later expanders leaned CD4+. Confirmation of SARS-CoV-2 specificity was lacking for second-wave clones peaking day 37.

From the 5' RACE reads, TCRdb called clonotypes with MiXCR, one entry per CDR3 protein. The sample has under 85,000 distinct CDR3 sequences; approximately 15% are singletons. The V and J ends lost 0 bases and 0 bases respectively, with 17 bases between them. Germline loops: CDR1 SGHVS, CDR2 FQNEAQ. The CDR3 runs 19 residues. Source material: PBMCs or a T cell subset sorted from them (not recorded which). This chain joins TRBV7-8 and TRBJ1-4, with D uncertain. This sequence was found in an adult woman who had mild COVID-19 (a few samples of this study predate the infection). Cell type and time point are not known. This chain's CDR3 is CASSLAIRNLKPTNEKLFF. CDR3 sequence (DNA): TGTGCCAGCAGCTTAGCCATCAGGAACCTAAAACCAACTAATGAAAAACTGTTTTTT.